This TCR beta chain was documented in a study of T cells after yellow fever vaccination. From the 5' RACE reads, TCRdb called clonotypes with MiXCR, one entry per CDR3 protein. The sample yields 150,000 to 200,000 distinct CDR3 sequences, 5.5% to 7.5% seen once. The sample holds many counts of this clonotype. Antigen specificity is unknown. The study's findings and limits: Clones from primary vaccination mostly reappeared after the booster (around 96% CD4, 88% CD8).

The TCR was taken from a man between 18 and 35 years old who received the YFV17D yellow fever vaccine. This specimen was CD4+ T cells sorted from PBMCs, taken on the day of the first yellow fever vaccination.

The CDR3 loop reads CASSAPGGPNEQFF. CDR3 nucleotides: TGTGCCAGCAGCGCCCCAGGGGGCCCCAATGAGCAGTTCTTC. The V call is TRBV7-3, the J call TRBJ2-1; 8 bases align to TRBD1. With 5 bases clipped from V and 6 bases from J, the junction kept 6 bases outside the gene matches. The CDR3 spans 14 residues. CDR1 is SGHTA, CDR2 FQGTGA, per germline.